This T cell receptor beta chain was documented in a study of blood T cell repertoires in COVID-19. Study information: Acute-phase and convalescent COVID-19 samples originated in the United States, Italy and Spain. T cells, B-cell-depleted T cells, or PBMCs supplied cDNA or gDNA.

Per the germline V gene, CDR1 is SGHNT and CDR2 is YYREEE (reference sequence). Germline trimming cut 4 bases from V and 4 bases from J; bases unmatched to any gene: 4. The length of the CDR3 is 13 residues. In the study's own analysis: Amplifying reference gene primers gave estimates of nucleated cell counts. Profiled with immunoSEQ multiplex PCR; TCRdb holds only in-frame clones, not every one. D and trimming come from the DNA, and the V and J calls and clone size come from that table. Among some 160,000 clones, approximately 91% were seen once, and the ten largest hold roughly 4.5%. During active infection, Seattle patients enrolled and were then monitored through disease.

The V and J genes are TRBV5-4 and TRBJ2-7, with 8 bases identical to TRBD1. This clonotype was obtained from a man aged 18 to 29 with COVID-19, enrolled during active disease. Sequences were obtained from peripheral blood. The CDR3 loop reads CASSRDRRYEQYF. Written as DNA, the CDR3 is TGTGCCAGCAGCCGGGACAGGCGTTACGAGCAGTACTTC.